This TCR beta chain stems from a study of T cells in localized non-small cell lung cancer. Overall study results and limits: It remains possible that heterogeneity exists, since only one tumor region was sequenced. Uninvolved adjacent lung had more T cell clonality than any other tissue, topping tumor. Adjacent lung was found to contain a median around 56 of the top 100 tumor clones.

From germline, CDR1 is SGDLS and CDR2 YYNGEE. This CDR3 has 15 residues. J lost 1 base, V lost 5 bases, and 5 bases had no gene match. Adjacent lung was taken at least 2 cm from the tumor margin, free of atypia. Measured with immunoSEQ multiplex PCR; TCRdb has only the in-frame clones, and not every one. The sample holds over 950 clones; approximately 26% are singletons and the top ten take 31%. This clone is labeled as large. Its antigen is not known. The V and J genes are TRBV9 and TRBJ2-2; 7 bases are shared with TRBD1. This TCR was recovered from a man aged 40 to 75 with stage II lung adenocarcinoma. The material sequenced was normal lung tissue next to the tumor, taken before any cancer treatment. The CDR3 nucleotides are TGTGCCAGCAGTGCAAGGGGGCGGAACACCGGGGAGCTGTTTTTT. The encoded protein is CASSARGRNTGELFF. Complete variable domain (other parts from reference TRBV9 and TRBJ2-2): DSGVTQTPKHLITATGQRVTLRCSPRSGDLSVYWYQQSLDQGLQFLIQYYNGEERAKGNILERFSAQQFPDLHSELNLSSLELGDSALYFCASSARGRNTGELFFGEGSRLTVL.